Listed below are T cell receptor beta chains from one sample, sequenced in a study of CD8+ T cells in alopecia areata. Assay: immunoSEQ multiplex PCR; the TCRdb copy retains only in-frame clones and omits some. The sample has around 100,000 clones, 55% seen once. The sample taken for sequencing was CD4+ T cells sorted from blood. Receptors originate from a human donor in good health. Each CDR3 is given with its conserved first and last residue. Each record gives: CDR3 DNA, CDR3 protein, V gene, clone size, CDR3 length, D gene, J gene. D genes are given only for firm matches. Clone size is not always given. Where it is, it says once, few, many or a class for expanded clones.

DNA: TGTGCCAGCAGCCCTAACAGGGAAGCTTTCTTT
CDR3: CASSPNREAFF
V: TRBV7-2
size: NA
length: 11
D: NA
J: TRBJ1-1

DNA: TGTGCCAGCAGCTTAACGGGAGCCTACGAGCAGTACTTC
CDR3: CASSLTGAYEQYF
V: TRBV11-2
size: NA
length: 13
D: NA
J: TRBJ2-7

DNA: TGCAGTGCCGGCAGAGGGGATGAGCAGTTCTTC
CDR3: CSAGRGDEQFF
V: TRBV20-1
size: NA
length: 11
D: NA
J: TRBJ2-1

DNA: TGTGCCAGCAGCTTAACGGGAGATACGCAGTATTTT
CDR3: CASSLTGDTQYF
V: TRBV7-9
size: few
length: 12
D: NA
J: TRBJ2-3

DNA: TGCGCCAGCAGCCAAGGTCTCCGAGCCGCAGCCAAAAACATTCAGTACTTC
CDR3: CASSQGLRAAAKNIQYF
V: TRBV4-1
size: few
length: 17
D: NA
J: TRBJ2-4

DNA: TGTGCCAGCAGCTTAAGGCCTAGCTATCGCCAAGATACGCAGTATTTT
CDR3: CASSLRPSYRQDTQYF
V: TRBV5-6
size: few
length: 16
D: NA
J: TRBJ2-3

DNA: TGTGCCAGCAGTGAGTCAGATACGCAGTATTTT
CDR3: CASSESDTQYF
V: TRBV2
size: NA
length: 11
D: NA
J: TRBJ2-3

DNA: TGCGCCAGCAGCTTACAGCTTGCAACTAATGAAAAACTGTTTTTT
CDR3: CASSLQLATNEKLFF
V: TRBV5-1
size: NA
length: 15
D: NA
J: TRBJ1-4

DNA: TGCAGCGCTAGGGAGGGGAGCGGCACCGGGGAGCTGTTTTTT
CDR3: CSAREGSGTGELFF
V: TRBV29-1
size: few
length: 14
D: TRBD2
J: TRBJ2-2

DNA: TGCAGCGTTGAAGAATGGGTCAGGGGTTCCTATAATTCACCCCTCCACTTT
CDR3: CSVEEWVRGSYNSPLHF
V: TRBV29-1
size: NA
length: 17
D: NA
J: TRBJ1-6

DNA: TGCGCCAGCAGCCAGGACAGGTCCAGGGACACCGGGGAGCTGTTTTTT
CDR3: CASSQDRSRDTGELFF
V: TRBV4-1
size: few
length: 16
D: TRBD1
J: TRBJ2-2

DNA: TGTGCCAGCAGCCCCGGTCCCGGTCCCCCCTCTGGGGCCAACGTCCTGACTTTC
CDR3: CASSPGPGPPSGANVLTF
V: TRBV7-9
size: few
length: 18
D: NA
J: TRBJ2-6

DNA: TGCGCCAGCAGTCCAGGGGAGCGGGACCCGAACACTGAAGCTTTCTTT
CDR3: CASSPGERDPNTEAFF
V: TRBV23-1
size: NA
length: 16
D: NA
J: TRBJ1-1

DNA: TGTGCCTGGTCTGATAGTGGAAACACCATATATTTT
CDR3: CAWSDSGNTIYF
V: TRBV30
size: NA
length: 12
D: NA
J: TRBJ1-3

DNA: TGTGCCAGTAACCGGGACAGTGAAGCTTTCTTT
CDR3: CASNRDSEAFF
V: TRBV2
size: NA
length: 11
D: TRBD1
J: TRBJ1-1

DNA: TGTGCTAGCAGCTCCTCGACTAGCAGGAATGAGCAGTTCTTC
CDR3: CASSSSTSRNEQFF
V: TRBV7-7
size: few
length: 14
D: TRBD2
J: TRBJ2-1

DNA: TGTGCCAGTAGCTCAGACAGGGGGACTGAAGCTTTCTTT
CDR3: CASSSDRGTEAFF
V: TRBV19
size: few
length: 13
D: TRBD1
J: TRBJ1-1